The 21 T cell receptor beta chains reported below all come from one sample, sequenced in a study of persistence of HIV-infected CD4 T cells. These receptors' antigens are unknown. Anti-CD3/anti-CD28 beads served as a nonspecific positive control stimulus. Responding CD4+ T cells were sorted by upregulation of both CD40 ligand and CD69. This was the immunoSEQ version 4 assay in survey mode. Data came from immunoSEQ multiplex PCR; TCRdb stores just in-frame clones and leaves some out. The table has about 43,000 clones, around 90% seen once. Sample: CD4+ T cells sorted from PBMCs after roughly 19-hour stimulation, taken from a patient who received antiretroviral therapy. The source is an adult man with HIV who was CMV-seropositive.

CDR3 in amino acids: CASRKTASGTGDGVQYF. CDR3 sequence (DNA): TGTGCCAGCAGAAAAACAGCGAGCGGGACAGGGGACGGGGTGCAGTACTTC. V and J are TRBV2 and TRBJ2-7; 10 bases align to TRBD1. The CDR3 spans 17 residues. Germline loops: CDR1 SNHLY, CDR2 FYNNEI. With V trimmed by 6 bases and J by 9 bases, 20 bases remained unmatched. Based on the CDR3 plus reference TRBV2 and TRBJ2-7, the full variable domain is EPEVTQTPSHQVTQMGQEVILRCVPISNHLYFYWYRQILGQKVEFLVSFYNNEISEKSEIFDDQFSVERPDGSNFTLKIRSTKLEDSAMYFCASRKTASGTGDGVQYFGPGTRLTVT.

The J gene is TRBJ1-1, the V gene TRBV18; D is unclear. The germline V gene encodes CDR1 KGHSH and CDR2 LQKENI. The V and J ends lost 6 bases and 5 bases respectively, with 10 bases between them. The CDR3 has 12 amino acids. CDR3 in amino acids: CASSQDRTEAFF. The CDR3 DNA follows: TGTGCCAGCTCCCAAGATCGGACTGAAGCTTTCTTT.

The chain employs TRBV18 and TRBJ2-5, with 7 bases that match TRBD2. V shed 6 bases, J shed 1 base, and the junction held 2 bases outside the gene matches. Germline CDR1 is KGHSH and CDR2 is LQKENI. The length of the CDR3 is 13 residues. The CDR3 spells CASSQRGQETQYF. In DNA, the CDR3 is TGTGCCAGCTCGCAGCGGGGCCAAGAGACCCAGTACTTC.

The chain has TRBV7-2 and TRBJ2-2; D not certain. The CDR3 runs 14 residues. V was clipped by 1 base and J by 4 bases, with 7 bases between them. From germline, CDR1 is SGHTA and CDR2 FQGNSA. CDR3 bases: TGTGCCAGCAGCTTAGGGGATATCACCGGGGAGCTGTTTTTT. As protein: CASSLGDITGELFF.

The chain employs TRBV6-5 and TRBJ2-2; weak D call: TRBD1 (6 bases). V lost 9 bases and J lost 0, with 8 bases in between. CDR1 and CDR2 from the germline V gene are MNHEY and SVGAGI. The CDR3 consists of 13 residues. CDR3 DNA: TGTGCCAGTAACAGGGCGAACACCGGGGAGCTGTTTTTT. Its translation is CASNRANTGELFF.

This chain joins TRBV18 and TRBJ2-6; D not certain. This CDR3 comprises 14 residues. Trimming removed 4 bases from V and 0 bases from J, with 4 bases in between. Germline V gene lookup returns CDR1 KGHSH and CDR2 LQKENI. CDR3 amino acids: CASSQASGANVLTF. The CDR3 DNA reads TGTGCCAGCTCACAGGCCTCTGGGGCCAACGTCCTGACTTTC. Based on the CDR3 plus reference TRBV18 and TRBJ2-6, the full variable domain is NAGVMQNPRHLVRRRGQEARLRCSPMKGHSHVYWYRQLPEEGLKFMVYLQKENIIDESGMPKERFSAEFPKEGPSILRIQQVVRGDSAAYFCASSQASGANVLTFGAGSRLTVL.

This clone is a singleton in its sample. This chain connects TRBV6-1 to TRBJ2-3, with D perhaps TRBD2 (5 bases). With 3 bases removed from V and 5 bases from J, the gap between germline ends came to 9 bases. This CDR3 is built from 13 residues. Germline-derived CDR1 and CDR2 are MNHNS and SASEGT. CDR3 in amino acids: CASSEQGRDTQYF. DNA of the CDR3: TGTGCCAGCAGTGAGCAAGGGAGAGATACGCAGTATTTT.

This clone has just one count. The chain joins TRBV27 to TRBJ1-6, with D unresolved. The CDR3 sequence is 14 residues long. Deletions cut 7 bases from V and 1 base from J, with 8 bases between. CDR1 is MNHEY and CDR2 is SMNVEV in the germline V gene (reference sequence). The CDR3 nucleotides are TGTGCCAGCATGGCGAGGTCCTATAATTCACCCCTCCACTTT. Translated, it gives CASMARSYNSPLHF.

This sequence joins TRBV19 and TRBJ1-6; maybe TRBD1 (5 bases). Germline lookup yields CDR1 LNHDA and CDR2 SQIVND (reference sequence). With 5 bases removed from V and 9 bases from J, the gap between germline ends came to 17 bases. This CDR3 contains 15 residues. CDR3 bases: TGTGCCAGTAGTGTTCAGGGCAGTCAGTCTTCACCCCTCCACTTT. Translation: CASSVQGSQSSPLHF.

The chain carries TRBV13 and TRBJ2-3, with 8 positions matching TRBD2. Looked up from germline, CDR1 is PRHDT and CDR2 is FYEKMQ (reference sequence). This CDR3 has 14 amino acids. The V and J ends lost 7 bases and 2 bases, in that order; junction bases with no gene match: 5. CDR3 in DNA: TGTGCCAGCACCCTTAGCGGGGACACAGATACGCAGTATTTT. It translates to CASTLSGDTDTQYF.

This CDR3 reads CASSLGNSVNQPQHF. The CDR3, as DNA: TGTGCCAGCAGCTTAGGAAACTCGGTGAATCAGCCCCAGCATTTT. The chain uses TRBV7-2 and TRBJ1-5; unclear D gene. V lost 1 base and J lost 4, with 11 bases in between. The germline CDR1 and CDR2 sequences are SGHTA and FQGNSA. The length of the CDR3 is 15 residues.

The chain joins TRBV3-1 (or the pseudogene TRBV3-2) to TRBJ2-7; 9 bases fit TRBD2. The trim removed 6 bases at V and 5 bases at J, leaving 11 bases unmatched. Germline CDR1 and CDR2: LGHDT and YNNKEL (reference sequence). The CDR3 contains 15 residues. This CDR3 reads CASSLGGGGLNEQYF. The CDR3 DNA follows: TGTGCCAGCAGTTTAGGCGGGGGGGGGCTGAACGAGCAGTACTTC.

The genes are TRBV7-8 and TRBJ1-5; TRBD1 matches at 8 bases. V trimming: 5 bases; J trimming: 3 bases; junction bases outside the gene matches: 6. The CDR3 spans 15 residues. The V gene's germline CDR1 is SGHVS and CDR2 FQNEAQ. The CDR3 region has the DNA TGTGCCAGCAGCCCCGGGGACAGGCTCAATCAGCCCCAGCATTTT. Its translation: CASSPGDRLNQPQHF.

The rearrangement uses TRBV2 and TRBJ2-1, with 7 bases fitting TRBD1. The CDR3 spans 14 residues. The germline V gene encodes CDR1 SNHLY and CDR2 FYNNEI. Trimming cost V 6 bases and J 0 bases; bases outside gene matches: 2. CDR3 protein: CASRGDSSYNEQFF. DNA of the CDR3: TGTGCCAGCAGGGGGGACAGCTCCTACAATGAGCAGTTCTTC.

The chain employs TRBV9 and TRBJ1-2; perhaps TRBD1 as D (6 bases). The germline gives CDR1 SGDLS, CDR2 YYNGEE. CDR3 length: 15 residues. Trimming cost V 0 bases and J 8 bases, with 17 bases left between them. CDR3 in amino acids: CASSVGLRDTEGYTF. In DNA form, the CDR3 reads TGTGCCAGCAGCGTAGGTCTACGGGACACCGAGGGCTACACCTTC.

The chain has TRBV28 and TRBJ2-6; 8 bases are shared with TRBD1. Germline V CDR1 and CDR2: MDHEN, SYDVKM. V trimming: 11 bases; J trimming: 4 bases; junction bases outside the gene matches: 4. CDR3 length: 13 residues. The CDR3 DNA follows: TGTGCCGTCAGGGGGCCAGGGGCCAACGTCCTGACTTTC. Amino acids: CAVRGPGANVLTF.

The chain couples TRBV18 to TRBJ2-1; no definite D call. CDR1 is KGHSH, CDR2 LQKENI, per germline. The length of the CDR3 is 15 residues. The V and J ends lost 2 bases and 7 bases respectively, with 15 bases between them. CDR3 DNA: TGTGCCAGCTCACCAGGAAAAGGACCACGGAATGAGCAGTTCTTC. This sequence encodes CASSPGKGPRNEQFF.

V usage is TRBV6-5 and J usage is TRBJ1-3; D unresolved. V dropped 5 bases and J dropped 0 bases, with 11 bases sitting between them. The CDR3 is made up of 15 amino acids. Germline V gene lookup returns CDR1 MNHEY and CDR2 SVGAGI. For the CDR3, the DNA is TGTGCCAGCAGTCCCTGGACCGTCTCTGGAAACACCATATATTTT. Amino acid sequence: CASSPWTVSGNTIYF.

The rearrangement uses TRBV19 and TRBJ2-2; D is ambiguous. Germline CDR1 and CDR2: LNHDA and SQIVND (reference sequence). The CDR3 sequence is 13 residues long. V was pared by 1 base and J by 2 bases, with 2 bases between. The CDR3 DNA is TGTGCCAGTAGTATAGCTAACACCGGGGAGCTGTTTTTT. Translated, it gives CASSIANTGELFF.

V and J are TRBV3-1 (or the pseudogene TRBV3-2) and TRBJ2-5; no clear D gene. Germline V gene lookup returns CDR1 LGHDT and CDR2 YNNKEL (reference sequence). The V gene lost 0 bases and the J gene lost 6 bases, with 2 bases spanning the gap. The CDR3 has 11 amino acids. CDR3 DNA: TGTGCCAGCAGCCAAGATCAGACCCAGTACTTC. Protein sequence: CASSQDQTQYF.

The chain links TRBV5-4 to TRBJ2-4; D uncertain. This CDR3 spans 13 amino acids. Germline V gene sequence: CDR1 SGHNT, CDR2 YYREEE (reference sequence). V was shortened by 0 bases and J by 5 bases, with 6 bases between the two germline ends. For the CDR3, the DNA is TGTGCCAGCAGCTTGGAGCCTGAAAACATTCAGTACTTC. Amino acids: CASSLEPENIQYF.